This TCR beta chain was documented in a study of blood T cell repertoires in COVID-19. Overall study context: Specimens from acute and convalescent COVID-19 originated in the United States, Italy and Spain.

This table comes from immunoSEQ multiplex PCR, and its TCRdb copy is limited to in-frame clones, with some not included. The table has 120,000 to 150,000 clones, about nine tenths seen once. The germline V gene has CDR1 SGHVS and CDR2 FNYEAQ. The V gene end was trimmed by 3 bases and the J gene end by 4 bases; junction bases not matched to a gene: 8. The CDR3 is made up of 18 amino acids. The receptor's source is a human donor in a cohort sampled during active COVID-19. The specimen sequenced was peripheral blood. The chain is built from TRBV7-6 and TRBJ2-2; 13 nucleotides align to TRBD2. In DNA form, the CDR3 reads TGTGCCAGCAGCTTGCCCGTGACTAGCGGGGGGACCACCGGGGAGCTGTTTTTT. Protein sequence: CASSLPVTSGGTTGELFF.